This TCR beta chain is from a study of T cells in Graves' hyperthyroidism and ophthalmopathy. Study background: Once the initial diagnosis was made, peripheral blood was obtained before any treatment.

RNA transcripts provided the source from which TCR beta CDR3 regions were amplified. Initially, a first-round RT-PCR of the TCR CDR3 employed the HTBI primer set. TCRdb re-derived calls from the multiplex PCR reads in MiXCR, one entry per CDR3 protein. The sample carries roughly 570,000 distinct CDR3 sequences, less than 20% recorded once. The authors deemed Graves' hyperthyroidism stable absent ophthalmopathy progression within 18 months. Patients aged 18 to 65 had newly diagnosed hyperthyroidism of under 2 months' duration. Lactation, pregnancy, other autoimmune disease or uncontrolled infection excluded patients. This clonotype turned up a few times. This TCR was recovered from a woman aged 25 to 45 with Graves' hyperthyroidism. Sequenced: blood.

This CDR3 is CASSVGLVADEQYF. CDR3 nucleotides: TGTGCCAGCAGCGTAGGGCTAGTTGCGGACGAGCAGTACTTC. The chain is built from TRBV9 and TRBJ2-7; D unresolved. CDR1 is SGDLS and CDR2 is YYNGEE in the germline V gene. With 0 bases removed from V and 5 bases from J, the gap between germline ends came to 12 bases. The CDR3 covers 14 residues.